This TCR beta chain was sequenced for a study of T cell clonotyping in hematopoietic cell transplantation (dated by TCRdb to the early 2020s). In terms of the full investigation: A total of 130 or so blood samples were gathered in the study from around 40 consecutive transplant recipients along with their related donors. Recruitment of patients was conducted between 2015 and 2017, and follow-up was continued until late 2020 or death. The full study reports these points: A decrease in recipient TCR diversity was observed after transplant, and a progressive increase in pathologically expanded clonotypes was seen from day 30 to day 180. Broader TCR repertoire diversity after transplant was predicted by Inverse Simpson Index values from donors and from recipients before transplant. Sample size was limited, and cells were not sorted, so CD4 and CD8 repertoire contributions could not be separated. Recipient repertoires showed only a small fraction of overlap with donor repertoires, and over 95% appeared de novo at the given depth.

In the paper's terms, the time point label means: 30 days after allo-HCT. Blood from recipients was drawn about 28 days before transplant and again at days 30, 100 and 180 after transplant. Nuclei Lysis Solution was used to extract genomic DNA from fresh or cryopreserved unfractionated peripheral blood mononuclear cells. Notes on this clone: The specificity of this receptor is unknown. No quality values exist for individual bases; no much larger clone is one base distant.

The immunoSEQ assay, a bias-controlled multiplex PCR with V- and J-specific primers, was used to amplify TCR beta CDR3 regions from genomic DNA. In a second PCR step, a proprietary barcode and Illumina adapter sequences were attached to the CDR3 amplicons. CDR3 libraries were sequenced on an Illumina MiSeq instrument. On the study's bioinformatics: Export and quality control were performed with immunoSEQ Analyzer 3.0, and downstream analyses were performed with R Bioconductor and Immunarch. Repertoire metrics were calculated using only productive rearrangements within the normalized downsampled data set. In the normalized cohort, clonotypes with more than 5 templates were defined as pathologically expanded. Repertoire diversity was measured with the Inverse Simpson Index. The non-normalized data set was used for CMV-specificity analyses so that all clonotypes could be captured. The source is immuneACCESS, and TCRdb retained only in-frame sequences with V and J called. Part of the clones is not carried over; for the studies checked, unresolved V genes explain less than half of this, and the remainder is unexplained. V and J calls and clone size are copied from that table; D and trimming were computed from the DNA. This sample has under 5,000 clones in its table, and about a sixth of those were observed once. The biggest ten clones account for around 20% of the sample.

V and J are truncated by 1 base and 10 bases respectively, leaving an intervening sequence of 14 bases. CDR1 SGHRS and CDR2 YFSETQ were looked up in the germline V gene. The CDR3 spans 13 residues, from the cysteine through the phenylalanine. The read is trimmed to its CDR3 DNA, 39 bases read in frame from base 1. The receptor was isolated from a male patient aged 45-59 years who had an allogeneic stem cell transplant from a related donor, so the T cells may come from the graft donor. Some clones in this sample may be carry-over from other donors' samples. This material consisted of peripheral blood mononuclear cells, taken 30 days after allogeneic stem cell transplant. The chain is made from TRBV5-1 and TRBJ1-1; the D gene lacks a confident call. The sequenced DNA: TGCGCCAGCAGCTTGCTGGGCGGGGAGGTAGCTTTCTTT. Its translation reads: CASSLLGGEVAFF.